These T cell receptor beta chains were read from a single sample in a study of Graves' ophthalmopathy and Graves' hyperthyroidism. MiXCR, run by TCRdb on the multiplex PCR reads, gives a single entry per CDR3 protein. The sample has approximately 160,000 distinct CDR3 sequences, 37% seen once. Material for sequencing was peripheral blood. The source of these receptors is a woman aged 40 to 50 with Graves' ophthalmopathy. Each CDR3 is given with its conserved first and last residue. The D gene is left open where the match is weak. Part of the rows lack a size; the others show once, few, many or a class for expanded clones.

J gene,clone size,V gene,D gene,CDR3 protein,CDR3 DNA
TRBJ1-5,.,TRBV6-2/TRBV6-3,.,CASSHATGWGPQPQHF,TGTGCCAGCAGTCACGCCACAGGGTGGGGGCCTCAGCCCCAGCATTTT
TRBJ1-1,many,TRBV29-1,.,CSVNGAEGAFF,TGCAGCGTTAACGGAGCCGAAGGAGCTTTCTTT
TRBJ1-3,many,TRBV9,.,CASNPGDSGNTIYF,TGTGCCAGCAATCCAGGGGACTCTGGAAACACCATATATTTT
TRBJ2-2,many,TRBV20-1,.,CSAQAGGRTGELFF,TGCAGTGCCCAAGCCGGGGGCCGTACCGGGGAGCTGTTTTTT
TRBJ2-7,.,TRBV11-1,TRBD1,CASSTVRDRARDEQYF,TGTGCCAGCAGCACCGTCCGGGACAGGGCGAGGGACGAGCAGTACTTC
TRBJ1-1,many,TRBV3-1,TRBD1,CASSQDKAGGIAFF,TGTGCCAGCAGCCAAGATAAGGCAGGGGGAATAGCTTTCTTT
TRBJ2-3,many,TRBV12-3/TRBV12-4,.,CASSLVPLARSADTQYF,TGTGCCAGCAGTTTAGTCCCGCTAGCCCGAAGTGCAGATACGCAGTATTTT
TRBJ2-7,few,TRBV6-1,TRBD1,CASRRILGQDIYEQYF,TGTGCCAGCAGAAGGATCCTGGGACAGGATATCTACGAGCAGTACTTC
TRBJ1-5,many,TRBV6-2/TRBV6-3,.,CASNTGDTHQPQHF,TGTGCCAGCAACACCGGGGACACCCATCAGCCCCAGCATTTT
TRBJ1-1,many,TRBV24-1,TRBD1,CATRLIEGQGIGNTEAFF,TGTGCCACCAGACTAATTGAAGGACAGGGGATTGGGAACACTGAAGCTTTCTTT
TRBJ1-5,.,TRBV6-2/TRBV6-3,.,CASMGLSQHF,TGTGCCAGCATGGGATTATCCCAGCATTTT
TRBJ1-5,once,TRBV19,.,CASNRQGGNQPQHF,TGTGCCAGTAATCGGCAGGGTGGCAATCAGCCCCAGCATTTT
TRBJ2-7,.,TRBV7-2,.,CASSFSVEQYF,TGTGCCAGCAGCTTTTCGGTCGAGCAGTACTTC
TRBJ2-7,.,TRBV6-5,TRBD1,CASSYSKTGNEQYF,TGTGCCAGCAGTTACTCGAAGACAGGGAACGAGCAGTACTTC
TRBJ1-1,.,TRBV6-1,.,CASSGWNAEAFF,TGTGCCAGCAGTGGGTGGAACGCTGAAGCTTTCTTT
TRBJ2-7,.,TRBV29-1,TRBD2,CSAEAGAGYEQYF,TGCAGCGCCGAAGCGGGAGCGGGATACGAGCAGTACTTC
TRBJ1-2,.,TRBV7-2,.,CASSLGLANYGYTF,TGTGCCAGCAGCTTAGGCCTAGCTAACTATGGCTACACCTTC
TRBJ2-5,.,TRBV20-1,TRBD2,CSARDYGTSEVETQYF,TGCAGTGCTAGAGATTACGGGACTAGCGAGGTTGAGACCCAGTACTTC
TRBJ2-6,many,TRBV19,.,CASGVGRGMSGANVLTF,TGTGCCAGTGGGGTAGGCAGAGGAATGTCTGGGGCCAACGTCCTGACTTTC
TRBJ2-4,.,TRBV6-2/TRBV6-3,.,CASSPSGRKNIQYF,TGTGCCAGCAGCCCCAGCGGGCGTAAAAACATTCAGTACTTC
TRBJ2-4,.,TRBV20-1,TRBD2,CSARVPGSWTSGVIAKNIQYF,TGCAGTGCTAGAGTCCCTGGGAGTTGGACTAGCGGGGTTATAGCCAAAAACATTCAGTACTTC
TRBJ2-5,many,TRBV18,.,CASSPPPKGETQYF,TGTGCCAGCTCACCACCGCCAAAAGGAGAGACCCAGTACTTC
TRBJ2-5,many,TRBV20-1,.,CSASPGTGVKETQYF,TGCAGTGCTAGCCCCGGGACTGGGGTTAAGGAGACCCAGTACTTC
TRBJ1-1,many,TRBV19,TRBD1,CASSIRGLGEAFF,TGTGCCAGTAGTATCAGGGGGCTCGGTGAAGCTTTCTTT
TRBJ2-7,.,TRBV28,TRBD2,CASPPGLAGGSSSYEQYF,TGTGCCAGCCCCCCGGGACTAGCGGGAGGATCAAGCTCCTACGAGCAGTACTTC
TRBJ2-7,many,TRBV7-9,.,CASSHRQNGPEQYF,TGTGCCAGCAGCCACCGACAGAACGGGCCGGAGCAGTACTTC
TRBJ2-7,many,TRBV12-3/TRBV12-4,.,CASSFGHAGEQYF,TGTGCCAGCAGTTTTGGTCACGCCGGAGAGCAGTACTTC
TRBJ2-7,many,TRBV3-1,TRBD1,CASTTGTGGNEQYF,TGTGCCAGCACCACCGGGACAGGGGGCAACGAGCAGTACTTC
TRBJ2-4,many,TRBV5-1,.,CASSLSGEAKNIQYF,TGCGCCAGCAGCCTATCCGGGGAGGCCAAAAACATTCAGTACTTC
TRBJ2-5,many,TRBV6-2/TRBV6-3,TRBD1,CASSFLGTEETQYF,TGTGCCAGCAGTTTTCTTGGGACAGAAGAGACCCAGTACTTC
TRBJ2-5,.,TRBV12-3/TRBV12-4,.,CASSFALKETQYF,TGTGCCAGCAGTTTCGCGCTTAAAGAGACCCAGTACTTC
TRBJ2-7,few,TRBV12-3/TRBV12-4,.,CASSSPTGQYEQYF,TGTGCCAGCAGTTCCCCGACAGGTCAATACGAGCAGTACTTC
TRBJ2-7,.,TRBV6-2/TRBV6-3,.,CANSYTHGGLSYEQYF,TGTGCCAACAGTTACACTCATGGGGGACTCTCATACGAGCAGTACTTC
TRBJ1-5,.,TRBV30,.,CAWSVDLNQPQHF,TGTGCCTGGAGTGTAGACCTCAATCAGCCCCAGCATTTT
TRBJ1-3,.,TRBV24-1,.,CATSTGPGSGNTIYF,TGTGCCACCAGTACGGGGCCAGGCTCTGGAAACACCATATATTTT
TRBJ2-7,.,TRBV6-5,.,CASSLLLASYEQYF,TGTGCCAGCAGTTTACTTCTAGCGAGCTACGAGCAGTACTTC
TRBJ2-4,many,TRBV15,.,CASSSQWKKNIQYF,TGTGCCTCCTCGTCCCAATGGAAGAAAAACATTCAGTACTTC
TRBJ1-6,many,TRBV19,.,CASSIIQGNSPLHF,TGTGCCAGTAGTATTATCCAGGGAAATTCACCCCTCCACTTT
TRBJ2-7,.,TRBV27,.,CASRQDQRRSRYEQYF,TGTGCCAGCAGACAGGATCAGCGGCGGAGTCGATACGAGCAGTACTTC
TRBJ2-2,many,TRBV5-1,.,CASSLVPRTTGELFF,TGCGCCAGCAGCTTGGTTCCCAGGACGACCGGGGAGCTGTTTTTT
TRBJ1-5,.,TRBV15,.,CATSRPGKPRQPQHF,TGTGCCACCAGCAGGCCCGGGAAGCCGAGACAGCCCCAGCATTTT
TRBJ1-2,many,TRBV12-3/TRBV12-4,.,CASSPGTHYGYTF,TGTGCCAGCAGTCCCGGGACGCACTATGGCTACACCTTC
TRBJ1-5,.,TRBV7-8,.,CASSLIGNSNQPQHF,TGTGCCAGCAGCTTAATCGGAAATAGCAATCAGCCCCAGCATTTT
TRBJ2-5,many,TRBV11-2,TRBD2,CASSLSFLAEPQETQYF,TGTGCCAGCAGCTTAAGTTTTCTAGCGGAACCCCAAGAGACCCAGTACTTC
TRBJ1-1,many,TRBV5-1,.,CASSFGGTVEAFF,TGCGCCAGCAGTTTCGGAGGAACGGTGGAAGCTTTCTTT
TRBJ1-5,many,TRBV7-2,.,CASSLNMGNQPQHF,TGTGCCAGCAGCTTAAATATGGGAAATCAGCCCCAGCATTTT
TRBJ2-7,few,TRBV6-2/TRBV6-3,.,CASSPPQGPSYEQYF,TGTGCCAGCAGCCCGCCTCAGGGGCCCAGCTACGAGCAGTACTTC
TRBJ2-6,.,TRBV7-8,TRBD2,CASSLVASGASGANVLTF,TGTGCCAGCAGCTTAGTTGCTAGCGGAGCCTCTGGGGCCAACGTCCTGACTTTC
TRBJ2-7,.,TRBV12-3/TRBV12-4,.,CASSLLQTTYEQYF,TGTGCCAGCAGTTTGCTGCAAACCACCTACGAGCAGTACTTC
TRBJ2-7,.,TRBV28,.,CASSSPSGASYEQYF,TGTGCCAGCAGTTCCCCCTCGGGAGCCTCCTACGAGCAGTACTTC
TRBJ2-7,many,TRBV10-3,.,CAISDLRGVFSYEQYF,TGTGCCATCAGTGATTTGAGGGGGGTGTTCTCCTACGAGCAGTACTTC
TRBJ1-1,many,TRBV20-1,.,CGRIGINTEAFF,TGCGGAAGAATAGGTATCAACACTGAAGCTTTCTTT
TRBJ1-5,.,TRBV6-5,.,CASSYLGGQNQPQHF,TGTGCCAGCAGTTACTTGGGGGGTCAGAATCAGCCCCAGCATTTT
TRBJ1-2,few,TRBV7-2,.,CASSPRRFNYGYTF,TGTGCCAGCAGTCCTCGGAGATTCAATTATGGCTACACCTTC
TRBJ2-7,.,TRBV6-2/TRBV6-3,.,CASSLGVASYEQYF,TGTGCCAGCAGTTTAGGGGTGGCTAGCTACGAGCAGTACTTC
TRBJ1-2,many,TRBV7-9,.,CVSSSSAANYGYTF,TGTGTCAGCAGCTCTTCAGCCGCTAACTATGGCTACACCTTC
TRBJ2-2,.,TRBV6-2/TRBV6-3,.,CASSYGSGVENTGELFF,TGTGCCAGCAGTTACGGCTCTGGGGTAGAGAACACCGGGGAGCTGTTTTTT
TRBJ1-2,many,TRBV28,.,CASFLVGSGGGGYTF,TGTGCCAGCTTCCTTGTAGGGTCGGGGGGCGGCGGCTACACCTTC
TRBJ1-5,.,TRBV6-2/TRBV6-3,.,CASSRLGGGNQPQHF,TGTGCCAGCAGTCGCCTTGGGGGGGGCAATCAGCCCCAGCATTTT
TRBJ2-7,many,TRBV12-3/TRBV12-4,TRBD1,CASSSGQMPSYEQYF,TGTGCCAGCAGTTCGGGACAGATGCCTTCCTACGAGCAGTACTTC